This TCR beta chain emerged from a study of TIL therapy for anti-PD-1-resistant metastatic lung cancer (dated by TCRdb to about 2021). About the investigation overall: Tumors were harvested prior to any PD-1/PD-L1 blockade, after which nivolumab was administered to patients, and lymphodepletion, expanded TIL infusion and IL-2 were given to patients who progressed. Across the cohort, whole-exome sequencing showed a median non-synonymous tumor mutation burden of 1.5 mutations per megabase. Enrolled patients had a median age of around 49 years (range roughly 35-85) and a median tumor PD-L1 proportion score of about 5.9%. Tumor and peripheral blood T cell receptor beta sequencing was used to track clonotypes across tumor, expanded TIL product and serial blood samples. Most of the cohort had lung adenocarcinoma, including a few EGFR-mutant tumors and two ALK-rearranged tumors, and half of the patients were either current or former smokers. What the work shows at the level of the full study, not this receptor alone: The study protocol defined all tumor marker inferences as exploratory. The baseline peripheral repertoire was partially replaced by infused TIL clonotypes, which then decayed over months, and no apparent association between persistence and response was found. The cohort was highly selected, including more treatment-naive, never-smoker and oncogene-addicted patients than is typical, which limits generalizability.

The immunoSEQ v3 hsTCRB kit was used to amplify TCR beta CDR3 regions from genomic DNA through bias-controlled multiplex PCR. An Illumina NextSeq 500 was used to sequence the TCR libraries, reaching 2 million or so read pairs at survey level or about 4.5-6 million at deep level. For the original study's pipeline: Clonality was reported by immunoSEQ Analyzer software, which also assigned V, D and J genes and filtered out non-productive sequences. Repertoires of infused TIL and blood were compared using productive Simpson clonality and the Morisita overlap index of productive TRB rearrangements. Absolute clonotype counts in blood were estimated by multiplying the lymphocyte count by the CD3+ fraction and by the productive frequency of the clone. TCRdb limited this immuneACCESS table to in-frame rearrangements with V and J called. A share of clones is missing; checked studies link under half to unresolved V genes, and the rest is unexplained. For V, J and clone size, that table is used; D and trimming come from the DNA. A total of tens of thousands of clones appear in this sample, around 68% of them only once. The top ten hold about 6.8% of the sample.

In light of the paper, this sample's time point label describes: pre-treatment sample, taken before nivolumab and TIL therapy. Adults with stage 4 NSCLC were enrolled from October 2017 to January 2020 in a dual-center phase I trial. Samples came from a single-arm, open-label phase I trial of tumor-infiltrating lymphocyte therapy with nivolumab in advanced non-small cell lung cancer. Mononuclear cells from blood collected in EDTA tubes were isolated on a Ficoll gradient and snap-frozen as pellets, and DNA was then extracted using a Qiagen mini-prep kit. The germline ends are 13 bases apart after V is trimmed by 0 bases and J by 5 bases. Including cysteine and phenylalanine, the CDR3 has 14 amino acids. The read is trimmed to its CDR3 DNA, 42 bases read in frame from base 1. The germline V gene (reference sequence) sets CDR1 to GTSNPN and CDR2 to SVGIG. To note about this clone: The specificity of this receptor is unknown. The sample holds no much larger clone one base away, and base qualities are not on file.

This material consisted of blood, taken at baseline. The chain is assembled from TRBV30 and TRBJ2-5; TRBD2 could be the D gene, as 5 bases match. The source of this sequence is a person aged 25 to 80 with non-small cell lung cancer. The DNA reads as follows: TGTGCCTGGAGTGTACGGCCTAGGGAGGAGACCCAGTACTTC. Translated, it gives CAWSVRPREETQYF. The CDR3, completed at both ends by the reference TRBV30 and TRBJ2-5 genes, gives the full variable domain SQTIHQWPATLVQPVGSPLSLECTVEGTSNPNLYWYRQAAGRGLQLLFYSVGIGQISSEVPQNLSASRPQDRQFILSSKKLLLSDSGFYLCAWSVRPREETQYFGPGTRLLVL.